This T cell receptor (beta chain) was captured in a study of T cells after yellow fever vaccination (dated by TCRdb to between 2018 and 2021). Study-level background: The SMART-Seq v4 Ultra Low Input RNA kit was used to prepare libraries from fractions with low cell numbers. To follow T-cell clones before and after both primary and booster YFV17D yellow fever vaccination, bulk TCR alpha and beta repertoires underwent longitudinal sequencing. Bulk PBMC replicates and cell subsets were isolated from blood drawn at multiple timepoints before and after both primary and secondary immunization. Two healthy male donors, one aged 18 to 30 and one aged 30 to 40 years, made up the cohort.

The treatment or condition label, as the study defines it: live attenuated yellow fever vaccine strain. A standard Ficoll-Paque protocol was used to isolate PBMCs from peripheral blood. Dynabeads CD4 and CD8 positive selection kits were used to isolate CD4 and CD8 T-cell fractions. TriZol was used to extract RNA from bulk PBMCs, from CD4 and CD8 fractions, and from dextramer-positive and dextramer-negative fractions. TCR cDNA was synthesized by 5'RACE template switching, which introduced a universal primer site and unique molecular identifiers. Priming for cDNA synthesis came from both the TCR alpha and TCR beta constant segments. Library amplification used two PCR steps, and the second PCR step added sample barcodes and sequencing adapters. Sequencing of the libraries was done on either Illumina HiSeq 2500 (2x100 bp) or NovaSeq (2x150 bp). The authors processed their data as follows. MIGEC was used to demultiplex reads and collapse the reads into UMI consensus sequences, and MiXCR was used for V(D)J alignment. Clonotypes responding to the vaccine were identified with edgeR on replicate PBMC samples, with the criteria of FDR below 0.01 and a log2 fold change above 5 up to day 15. Each bulk clonotype received a CD4 or CD8 identity based on whether the sequenced CD4 or CD8 repertoire contained that clonotype at higher abundance. TCRdb redid the processing of the public reads, applying fastp at Q25 and MiXCR, and retained in-frame beta chains. Records with the same CDR3 protein are collapsed into one entry carrying the most frequent genes and DNA. For this entry, the V and J calls and clone size follow TCRdb and not the study's own pipeline. This sample holds some 110,000 distinct CDR3 sequences; roughly 8.9% were observed only once. The ten largest clones represent approximately 24% of the sample.

From the cysteine up to the phenylalanine, the CDR3 has a length of 14 residues. Only the CDR3 portion is preserved as DNA: 42 bases, with reading frame beginning at the first base. A distance of 14 bases separates the germline ends of V and J, which lose 5 bases and 3 bases respectively. CDR1 SEHNR and CDR2 FQNEAQ were looked up in the germline V gene (reference sequence). This clonotype was picked up many times. What this receptor recognizes is not known. The input lacks base qualities; no much larger clone sits a single base away. Broader findings and caveats from the paper: Compared with the primary T-cell response, the secondary T-cell response was weaker but faster, peaking on day 5 rather than day 15. Computational filtering was required because FACS-sorted repertoires could contain abundant contaminating clonotypes from the bulk population. After the booster, most clones that had expanded after primary vaccination were detected again (over 95% of CD4 and 88% of CD8), suggesting broad maintenance of memory. Because only a couple of donors were included in the study, the extent to which the findings can be generalized is limited. A small fraction of clonotypes showed up in both the CD4 and CD8 compartments, probably as a result of convergent recombination.

The source material was CD8+ T cells sorted from PBMCs, sampled 45 days after the yellow fever booster vaccination. This chain is built from TRBV7-9 and TRBJ2-7; possibly the D gene is TRBD2, per 6 matching bases. This TCR was sampled from a young man who received the YFV17D yellow fever vaccine. The DNA reads as follows: TGTGCCAGCAGCGAACCGGGAGACCTCTACGAGCAGTACTTC. Translated, this is CASSEPGDLYEQYF.